This is a list of T cell receptor beta chains from one sample in a study of cytomegalovirus exposure and HLA in healthy donors. The protocol was immunoSEQ multiplex PCR, while the TCRdb copy is restricted to in-frame clones and leaves out a portion. This sample yields 270,000 or so clones, of which 86% are seen a single time; roughly 4% belongs to the top ten. The sample was PBMCs. All receptors derive from a man aged 35-49 years in good health and CMV-seropositive. Each CDR3 is given with its conserved first and last residue. The order of the fields is J gene, D gene, clone size, V gene, CDR3 DNA, CDR3 protein. The D gene is left open where the match is weak. Rows give clone size only sometimes, using once, few, many, or a class for an expanded clone.

TRBJ2-3 | . | . | TRBV5-1 | TGCGCCAGCAGCTTGGTGGGGGAGGCGACCCGGACCGGAGATACGCAGTATTTT | CASSLVGEATRTGDTQYF
TRBJ2-1 | TRBD2 | . | TRBV6-6 | TGTGCCAGCCTCCTTGGGGCGGGAGAAGATGAGCAGTTCTTC | CASLLGAGEDEQFF
TRBJ1-5 | . | . | TRBV27 | TGTGCCAGCAGTTTAGCGCCCCCAGCAGGGAATGGCAATCAGCCCCAGCATTTT | CASSLAPPAGNGNQPQHF
TRBJ2-1 | TRBD2 | . | TRBV5-1 | TGCGCCAGCAGCTTGGAGCGGGATCTCTCCTACAATGAGCAGTTCTTC | CASSLERDLSYNEQFF
TRBJ2-6 | . | . | TRBV7-2 | TGTGCCAGCAGCTTCGCCTCGGGCTCTGGGGCCAACGTCCTGACTTTC | CASSFASGSGANVLTF
TRBJ1-1 | . | . | TRBV7-9 | TGTGCCAGCAGCGGTAGACAGTCGATGAACACTGAAGCTTTCTTT | CASSGRQSMNTEAFF
TRBJ1-4 | TRBD1 | few | TRBV5-1 | TGCGCCAGCAGACGATCCGGGACAGCTAATGAAAAACTGTTTTTT | CASRRSGTANEKLFF
TRBJ1-5 | TRBD1 | . | TRBV7-2 | TGTGCCAGCAGCCAAGGGACAGGGTGGCGGCCCCAGCATTTT | CASSQGTGWRPQHF
TRBJ1-1 | TRBD1 | . | TRBV28 | TGTGCCAGCAGTTGGGCCGGGACAGGGGTTGCTTTCTTT | CASSWAGTGVAFF
TRBJ2-1 | TRBD2 | once | TRBV28 | TGTGCCAGCACCCTAGCGGGCTCCTACAATGAGCAGTTCTTC | CASTLAGSYNEQFF
TRBJ1-2 | TRBD1 | . | TRBV5-5 | TGTGCCAGCAGCATCTCCGGGACAGGGAACTATGGCTACACCTTC | CASSISGTGNYGYTF
TRBJ2-5 | TRBD1 | once | TRBV2 | TGTGCCAGCAGTGCTGGACAGGGACACCAAGAGACCCAGTACTTC | CASSAGQGHQETQYF
TRBJ2-3 | TRBD2 | . | TRBV7-8 | TGTGCCAGCAGCTTAGCGCCGGCTAGCGGGAGCATAAATACGCAGTATTTT | CASSLAPASGSINTQYF
TRBJ2-5 | . | . | TRBV19 | TGTGCCAGTAGTGCCAGTGCAGGGGTCCCAGAGACCCAGTACTTC | CASSASAGVPETQYF
TRBJ2-1 | . | . | TRBV6-5 | TGTGCCAGCAGTTACTTGCAGGGTGTCAATGAGCAGTTCTTC | CASSYLQGVNEQFF
TRBJ1-4 | TRBD1 | . | TRBV7-9 | TGTTCCAGCAGCTCATCGGGACAGGGCACTGAAAAACTGTTTTTT | CSSSSSGQGTEKLFF
TRBJ2-1 | TRBD2 | . | TRBV6-6 | TGTGCCAGCAGTTACAGCGGGAGGGCCGGTGAGCAGTTCTTC | CASSYSGRAGEQFF
TRBJ1-4 | . | . | TRBV7-9 | TGTGCCAGCAGCTTACACGGGGAGGATGAAAAACTGTTTTTT | CASSLHGEDEKLFF
TRBJ2-7 | TRBD2 | . | TRBV7-2 | TGTGCCAGCAGCTTCCAACTAGCGGGGGTCTCCTACGAGCAGTACTTC | CASSFQLAGVSYEQYF
TRBJ2-1 | TRBD2 | . | TRBV6-1 | TGTGCCAGCAGTGTAGGGAGGGGAGCGTACAATGAGCAGTTCTTC | CASSVGRGAYNEQFF
TRBJ2-7 | TRBD1 | . | TRBV7-9 | TGTGCCAGCAGCTTACCTGACAGGGTCCACGAGCAGTACTTC | CASSLPDRVHEQYF
TRBJ2-1 | TRBD1 | . | TRBV7-2 | TGTGCCAGCAGCTTAGGAAGGGGGCAGTACAATGAGCAGTTCTTC | CASSLGRGQYNEQFF
TRBJ2-7 | . | . | TRBV29-1 | TGCAGCGCCGTGGGTGGGGGCCTCGAGCAGTACTTC | CSAVGGGLEQYF
TRBJ2-7 | . | . | TRBV6-5 | TGTGCCAGCAGTTACGCGTCCTACCGGGAGAGCTACGAGCAGTACTTC | CASSYASYRESYEQYF
TRBJ2-5 | . | . | TRBV10-3 | TGTGCCATCAGTGGCGGACAAGAGACCCAGTACTTC | CAISGGQETQYF
TRBJ2-7 | . | . | TRBV28 | TGTGCCAGCAGTTTCCCGGAGGGCCGGAACCCAACCTACGAGCAGTACTTC | CASSFPEGRNPTYEQYF
TRBJ1-4 | . | . | TRBV6-5 | TGTGCCAGCAGTTACGGGGGGATAAATGAAAAACTGTTTTTT | CASSYGGINEKLFF
TRBJ2-5 | TRBD2 | . | TRBV28 | TGTGCCAGCAGTTTATCCCTAGCGGGAGAGGGTGAGACCCAGTACTTC | CASSLSLAGEGETQYF
TRBJ1-4 | TRBD1 | few | TRBV25-1 | TGTGCCAGTCTGGGGACAGGTGCGTCTGAAAAACTGTTTTTT | CASLGTGASEKLFF
TRBJ1-2 | TRBD1 | . | TRBV4-2 | TGTGCCAGCAGCCAAGCCTTAACAGGGGGCAACTATGGCTACACCTTC | CASSQALTGGNYGYTF
TRBJ2-2 | TRBD1 | . | TRBV5-1 | TGCGCCAGCAGCTTGGGACAGGGGGCTTTGGGCACCGGGGAGCTGTTTTTT | CASSLGQGALGTGELFF
TRBJ2-1 | . | . | TRBV11-2 | TGTGCCAGCAGCTTAGGGGGAGTGGGATCCCACTACTACAATGAGCAGTTCTTC | CASSLGGVGSHYYNEQFF